The rows below give T cell receptor beta chains drawn from one sample of a study of cytomegalovirus exposure and HLA in healthy donors. The table came from immunoSEQ multiplex PCR; TCRdb's copy has only in-frame clones and leaves some out. The table shows 100,000 to 140,000 clones, with 73% occurring only once. The specimen was PBMCs. All receptors come from a man aged 30 to 39 in good health and CMV-seronegative. CDR3s include the opening cysteine and the closing phenylalanine or tryptophan. D genes are given only for firm matches. The size of a clone is reported for some rows only, either as once, few or many, or as a class for expanded clones.

size,J,V,D,DNA,CDR3
.,TRBJ1-1,TRBV6-4,.,TGTGCCAGCAGTTTTCGGGTGAGGGAGACTGAAGCTTTCTTT,CASSFRVRETEAFF
.,TRBJ2-1,TRBV29-1,.,TGCAGCGCCGCAGGGTACTCCTACAATGAGCAGTTCTTC,CSAAGYSYNEQFF
.,TRBJ2-3,TRBV5-1,.,TGCGCCAGCAGCTTGGGTGCGGCGGGCACAGATACGCAGTATTTT,CASSLGAAGTDTQYF
.,TRBJ2-2,TRBV2,TRBD2,TGTGCCAGCGGGAGGGGCGGGGAGCTGTTTTTT,CASGRGGELFF
once,TRBJ1-1,TRBV28,.,TGTGCCAGCAGTTTCCAGGGTGAAGCTTTCTTT,CASSFQGEAFF
.,TRBJ2-1,TRBV6-1,TRBD2,TGTGCCAGCAGTGAGGGACTAGCGGGAGAACGAAATGAGCAGTTCTTC,CASSEGLAGERNEQFF
.,TRBJ2-4,TRBV9,.,TGTGCCAGCATAGGTAAGGGCAGGGCAGTAAACATTCAGTACTTC,CASIGKGRAVNIQYF
.,TRBJ2-2,TRBV10-2,.,TGCGCCAGCAAAGAGCAGGGTGACACCGGGGAGCTGTTTTTT,CASKEQGDTGELFF
.,TRBJ2-7,TRBV5-1,.,TGCGCCAGCAGCTATGGCGGTTCCTACGAGCAGTACTTC,CASSYGGSYEQYF
.,TRBJ2-2,TRBV29-1,TRBD1,TGCAGCGTTGGCCCAGGGGGGAACACCGGGGAGCTGTTTTTT,CSVGPGGNTGELFF
few,TRBJ1-1,TRBV4-2,TRBD1,TGTGCCAGCAGCCATTCCCGGGACAGGTCCCTTAGCACTGAAGCTTTCTTT,CASSHSRDRSLSTEAFF
.,TRBJ2-1,TRBV2,.,TGTGCCAGCAGTACACAGGGATACAATGAGCAGTTCTTC,CASSTQGYNEQFF
.,TRBJ1-4,TRBV7-9,TRBD1,TGTTCCAGCAGCTTAGGTGGGACAGGGGATGAAAAACTGTTTTTT,CSSSLGGTGDEKLFF
.,TRBJ2-1,TRBV6-6,TRBD1,TGTGCCAGCAGCAAAACGACAGGGGAGGATGAGCAGTTCTTC,CASSKTTGEDEQFF
.,TRBJ1-5,TRBV7-8,.,TGTGCCAGCAGCCCACTCCGGGTATGGCATAAGTCGGGCAATCAGCCCCAGCATTTT,CASSPLRVWHKSGNQPQHF
.,TRBJ2-7,TRBV7-9,.,TGTGCCAGCAGCTTAGACAGAGCCTCCTACGAGCAGTACTTC,CASSLDRASYEQYF
.,TRBJ2-7,TRBV30,TRBD1,TGTGCCTGGAGTGTAGGGACAGGGACCTACGAGCAGTACTTC,CAWSVGTGTYEQYF
.,TRBJ2-4,TRBV30,TRBD2,TGTGCCTGGGAGCCCGGGACTAGCGGGGCCAAAAACATTCAGTACTTC,CAWEPGTSGAKNIQYF
once,TRBJ2-1,TRBV20-1,.,TGCAGTGCTAGTAACATCAATGAGCAGTTCTTC,CSASNINEQFF
.,TRBJ1-6,TRBV5-4,.,TGTGCCAGCAGCTTCGACAGGAATAATTCACCCCTCCACTTT,CASSFDRNNSPLHF
few,TRBJ2-1,TRBV7-3,TRBD2,TGTGCCAGCAGCCCCGCGGGGGGGCCTAGCAATGAGCAGTTCTTC,CASSPAGGPSNEQFF
.,TRBJ2-2,TRBV5-1,TRBD2,TGCGCCAGCAGCTTGAGCGGGGTTACCGGGGAGCTGTTTTTT,CASSLSGVTGELFF
.,TRBJ1-2,TRBV19,.,TGTGCCAGTAGGGCGGGAGGTCCTTTTGGCTACACCTTC,CASRAGGPFGYTF
.,TRBJ2-5,TRBV2,TRBD1,TGTGCCAGCAGTGAATGGACAGGGCTCAAAGAGACCCAGTACTTC,CASSEWTGLKETQYF
.,TRBJ1-4,TRBV28,TRBD1,TGTGCCAGCAGTGCGACAGGGTCTCGTGAAAAACTGTTTTTT,CASSATGSREKLFF
.,TRBJ1-1,TRBV5-5,.,TGTGCCAGCAGCTTCTGGGATGGGGAGACTGAAGCTTTCTTT,CASSFWDGETEAFF
.,TRBJ2-1,TRBV25-1,TRBD2,TGTGCCAGCAGTGCAGGACTAGTCGCGTTCTTC,CASSAGLVAFF
few,TRBJ1-6,TRBV12-5,.,TGTGCTAGTGGCAAACTCGGTGATAGCTATAATTCACCCCTCCACTTT,CASGKLGDSYNSPLHF
once,TRBJ2-5,TRBV5-5,TRBD2,TGTGCCAGCAGCGGTGGGACTAGCGGACAAGAGACCCAGTACTTC,CASSGGTSGQETQYF
.,TRBJ2-7,TRBV7-6,TRBD2,TGTGCCAGCAGCTTAGCCTGGCGGGAGGGCCTGGACGAGCAGTACTTC,CASSLAWREGLDEQYF
.,TRBJ2-3,TRBV5-1,TRBD2,TGCGCCAGCAGCTTGGCCGGGCTAGCGGGGACCACAGATACGCAGTATTTT,CASSLAGLAGTTDTQYF
few,TRBJ1-1,TRBV19,.,TGTGCCAGTAGTATGGCCCGGGGGGGTGACACTGAAGCTTTCTTT,CASSMARGGDTEAFF
.,TRBJ1-1,TRBV7-9,.,TGTGCCAGCAGAGAACAGAACCCTGAAGCTTTCTTT,CASREQNPEAFF
few,TRBJ2-5,TRBV28,TRBD2,TGTGCCAGCGGGACTAGCGGGAGTTTCTTCCAAGAGACCCAGTACTTC,CASGTSGSFFQETQYF